The 8 T cell receptor beta chains listed next were all sequenced from one sample in a study of blood T cell repertoires in COVID-19 (dated by TCRdb to about 2020). Receptor amplification or capture employed the immunoSEQ multiplex PCR assay. TCRdb obtained this table from immuneACCESS and retained in-frame rearrangements with V and J assigned. These tables miss some clones; where compared with another copy, unresolved V genes account for less than half of the shortfall, and the remainder is unexplained. The sample table contains approximately 170,000 clones; only one count was recorded for 85% of them. The ten largest account for 6.5% to 9.5% of the sample. The sample comprised peripheral blood. The receptors originated from a woman aged 80 or over with COVID-19, enrolled during active disease.

V usage is TRBV6-1 and J usage is TRBJ1-6, with D uncertain. The germline V gene encodes CDR1 MNHNS and CDR2 SASEGT. The length of the CDR3 is 20 residues. The ends were cut back, 0 bases at V and 0 bases at J, with 18 bases in the middle. The CDR3 DNA sequence: TGTGCCAGCAGTGAAGCGCTTTCCCGGTGGACTAGCTCCTATAATTCACCCCTCCACTTT. It is translated as CASSEALSRWTSSYNSPLHF.

This chain uses TRBV5-1 with TRBJ1-5; 7 bases line up with TRBD1. V lost 5 bases and J lost 4; bases outside the gene matches: 6. Germline values: CDR1 SGHRS, CDR2 YFSETQ. The CDR3 consists of 14 residues. This CDR3 reads CASSPGTENQPQHF. CDR3 in DNA: TGCGCCAGCAGTCCCGGGACAGAGAATCAGCCCCAGCATTTT.

The chain has TRBV6-5 and TRBJ1-1; 9 positions agree with TRBD1. V gave up 10 bases and J gave up 4 bases; unmatched junction bases: 10. In germline, CDR1 is MNHEY, CDR2 SVGAGI. The CDR3 runs 14 residues. CDR3 coding DNA: TGTGCCACGGGGACAGGGATGTTGGTCACTGAAGCTTTCTTT. It codes for CATGTGMLVTEAFF.

This clone was seen only a few times. CDR3 in amino acids: CASSLTAGMISNYGYTF. Here the CDR3 DNA reads TGTGCCAGCAGCTTGACGGCAGGAATGATATCCAACTATGGCTACACCTTC. V gene TRBV5-5 combines with J gene TRBJ1-2; D not certain. Germline CDR1 SGHKS, CDR2 YYEKEE (reference sequence). The CDR3 runs to 17 residues. V was clipped by 1 base and J by 2 bases, with 18 bases between them.

J is TRBJ1-2 and V is TRBV7-2; TRBD1 agrees at 10 bases. CDR3 size: 15 residues. The germline CDR1 and CDR2 sequences are SGHTA and FQGNSA. V lost 6 bases and J lost 6; bases outside the gene matches: 10. CDR3 loop: CASRRGQGMGNGYTF. The CDR3, as DNA: TGTGCCAGCAGGCGGGGACAGGGGATGGGGAATGGCTACACCTTC.

The genes are TRBV19 and TRBJ1-4; 7 nucleotides match TRBD1. CDR1 is LNHDA, CDR2 SQIVND, per germline (reference sequence). The CDR3 runs to 15 residues. With V trimmed by 8 bases and J by 8 bases, 14 bases remained unmatched. The CDR3, as DNA: TGTGCCAGTGGTACCTCAGGGGGGACGCGAGAAAAACTGTTTTTT. Translation: CASGTSGGTREKLFF.

This clone was counted once. Other DNA sequences in this specimen translate into the identical CDR3. V gene TRBV10-3 combines with J gene TRBJ1-3, with a tentative D call TRBD1 (5 bases). The germline V gene encodes CDR1 ENHRY and CDR2 SYGVKD. The ends were cut back, 4 bases at V and 1 base at J, with 8 bases in the middle. CDR3 length: 14 amino acids. CDR3 DNA sequence: TGTGCCATCAGTGCAGGGTTGTCTGGAAACACCATATATTTT. It yields the protein CAISAGLSGNTIYF.

This chain links TRBV5-1 with TRBJ1-1; D is unresolved. The CDR3 runs to 14 residues. V dropped 4 bases and J dropped 7 bases, with 17 bases sitting between them. Germline CDR1 reads SGHRS; CDR2 reads YFSETQ. Here the CDR3 reads CASSSFTVTDEAFF. The CDR3 coding sequence is TGCGCCAGCAGCAGTTTCACAGTTACAGATGAAGCTTTCTTT.